This TCR beta chain was found in a study of regulatory T cells in long-lasting Graves disease (dated by TCRdb to the early 2020s). Study-level background: Newly diagnosed Graves' disease patients had taken antithyroid drugs for less than 3 months. Patients with persistent Graves' disease were compared with patients with newly diagnosed Graves' disease using TCR sequencing and RNA sequencing of peripheral blood. The study was registered as a clinical trial and conducted in China. A total of some 35 samples underwent TCR sequencing: some 13 from persistent and roughly 20 from newly diagnosed Graves' disease patients. On the study overall, not on this receptor specifically: Preferential use of TRBV28, TRBJ1-2 and TRBJ2-5 was observed in persistent disease, whereas TRBV20-1 and TRBJ2-1 were favored in newly diagnosed disease. A larger number of public clonotypes was shared among persistent patients (2,741) than among newly diagnosed patients (around 890). The authors acknowledged the small sample size as a limitation that may reduce accuracy. The study examined only peripheral blood because the primary lesion, thyroid tissue, could not be accessed. Sequencing and analysis were restricted to the TCR beta chain. Compared with newly diagnosed patients, persistent Graves' disease patients had lower TCR Shannon entropy and fewer highly expanded clones, which suggests clonal expansion.

Read against the paper, the sample's time point label means: newly diagnosed GD, antithyroid drugs for less than 3 months. RNA was extracted from PBMCs in TRIzol for both TCR sequencing and RNA sequencing. Graves' disease was diagnosed according to American Thyroid Association guidelines. The patients came from an endocrinology department in Xi'an, China. Each patient gave around 9.2 milliliters of peripheral blood, collected in an EDTA anticoagulant tube. Ficoll Paque Plus density gradient separation was used to isolate PBMCs, and no further T cell sorting was done. An Agilent 2100 Bioanalyzer and agarose gel were used to check RNA quality, and a NanoDrop 2000 was used to measure RNA concentration. Note on this clonotype: This receptor's antigen is unknown. Base qualities are not at hand, and no much larger clone is one base apart.

From a lookup of the germline V gene, CDR1 and CDR2 are SGHNT and YENEEA. The V end loses 8 bases and the J end loses 0 bases, and a stretch of 8 bases separates them. Including the terminal cysteine and phenylalanine, the CDR3 comprises 14 residues. Only CDR3 DNA is held: 42 bases, read in frame from base 1. Libraries were constructed by multiplex PCR. These reads were obtained on an Illumina HiSeq 4000. TCR beta libraries were built with iRepertoire HTBI primers and Arm-PCR amplification of CDR3 regions. Before sequencing, the PCR products went through gel purification. Concerning the study's data processing: A total of roughly 65 TRBV and some 15 TRBJ segments were identified across samples and were used for gene usage analysis of CDR3 amino acid clonotypes. COPE and FqMerger were used to merge filtered high-quality paired reads into contigs. BLAST was used to align contigs to IMGT TRBV, TRBD and TRBJ reference genes, with CDR3 defined following IMGT. Clonotypes above 0.1% frequency were classified as highly expanded clones. Shannon entropy was used to measure repertoire diversity, and the Gini coefficient was used to measure V-J evenness. A clonotype found in more than one individual was treated as public. Through fastp at Q25 and MiXCR, TCRdb rebuilt clones from the public reads, retaining in-frame beta chains. Here each entry gathers all rows of one CDR3 protein and keeps the most common genes and DNA. These V and J calls are TCRdb output, not the study's own analysis. Within this sample are hundreds of thousands of distinct CDR3 sequences, with approximately 13% of them counted one time only. 10% of the sample is held by the ten biggest clonotypes.

Another study also made use of these data, one on T cells in Graves' hyperthyroidism and ophthalmopathy. The second investigation adds: Stable Graves' hyperthyroidism was defined as no progression to ophthalmopathy during 18 months of follow-up. Hyperthyroidism patients were newly diagnosed, with disease duration under 2 months, and aged 18 to 65 years. Any patient with an uncontrolled infection, another autoimmune disease, pregnancy or lactation was excluded. Diagnoses were based on clinical symptoms, serum thyroxine and TRAb, thyroid ultrasound and orbital computed tomography. The first round of RT-PCR for the TCR CDR3 was performed with the HTBI primer set and the Qiagen OneStep RT-PCR kit. Most expanded thyroid clonotypes (frequency above 0.001) were also detected in blood, a finding suggesting that blood repertoires may reflect thyroid immune responses. A model built on a 13 V-J signature distinguished ophthalmopathy from stable hyperthyroidism, reaching 85% to 90% sensitivity and 81% to 83% specificity in cross-validation and 80%/75% in testing. In validation, the model predicted progression to ophthalmopathy with roughly 70% sensitivity and approximately 72% specificity, a median of 6.5 months before onset. TCR V-J signatures able to tell the groups apart were searched for in a discovery cohort of 95 to 100 patients, of whom around 42 had Graves' ophthalmopathy and more than 55 had stable Graves' hyperthyroidism. Whether ophthalmopathy could be predicted prospectively was tested in an independent validation cohort made up of under 20 hyperthyroidism patients plus 17 patients who later progressed to ophthalmopathy. The 100 discovery patients were divided at random into training and test sets in a 7:3 ratio. The study also compared thyroid tissue and blood T-cell repertoires from a handful of Graves' hyperthyroidism patients. Once sampling was done, hyperthyroidism patients were given methimazole at a starting dose of 30 mg daily, whereas ophthalmopathy patients were given high-dose intravenous methylprednisolone. Libraries were constructed in a second round of multiplex PCR, after which size selection and purification were performed. Sequencing of the libraries was done on an Illumina HiSeq2000 using paired-end 100 bp reads. SOAPnuke was used to process the raw data, removing reads that contained adapters or uncalled bases, had a mean Phred below 15, or lacked an exact match to the constant primer or identifier. COPE v1.2.5 was used to merge the high-quality paired reads, and each unique nucleotide sequence was defined as a clonotype. MiTCR v1.1 was used to align the clonotypes against IMGT TRBV, TRBD and TRBJ reference segments. Analysis was restricted to V-J combinations with a frequency above 0.0001, which covered approximately 99% of repertoires. A TCS score was defined as the ratio between F50 (clonal expansion) and ExV (chaos), using BLOSUM62-based TCRdist between CDR3 peptides within each V-J. Welch's t-statistics and random forest reduced 514 V-J features to around 14, which were used in a naive Bayes classifier (R e1071). Sample size was not statistically predetermined, and blinding of investigators to group allocation was not performed. The paper reports TCR Vbeta CDR3 sequencing of over 130 peripheral blood samples: fewer than 50 ophthalmopathy, 70 to 85 hyperthyroidism and about 17 progressor patients.

This receptor was obtained from a young man with Graves disease. Donor details come from another sample of the same person, matched by shared clones. The chain employs TRBV11-3 and TRBJ2-6, with an unclear D gene assignment. The sequencing here drew on peripheral blood mononuclear cells (PBMCs), taken at new diagnosis, from a patient treated with antithyroid drugs. The CDR3 in this case is CASARNSGANVLTF. The DNA sequence is given as TGTGCCAGCGCCCGGAACTCTGGGGCCAACGTCCTGACTTTC.